One and the same sample provided the 8 T cell receptor beta chains below, sequenced in a study of cytomegalovirus exposure and HLA in healthy donors. The PCR had 60 Vbeta and 13 Jbeta primers. Profiling relied on immunoSEQ multiplex PCR, and the TCRdb table lists in-frame clones only, not all of them. The sample is made up of roughly 60,000 clones, and the top ten hold about 4% of it. The specimen sequenced was PBMCs. The receptors shown here come from a woman under 30 in good health and CMV-seronegative.

V usage is TRBV5-5 and J usage is TRBJ2-1; D possibly corresponds to TRBD2 (7 bases). This CDR3 has 15 residues. Trimming cost V 6 bases and J 0 bases, with 13 bases left between them. Per the germline V gene, CDR1 is SGHKS and CDR2 is YYEKEE (reference sequence). CDR3: CASKKGEGSYNEQFF. The CDR3 DNA is TGTGCCAGCAAGAAGGGGGAGGGCTCCTACAATGAGCAGTTCTTC.

V usage is TRBV11-2 and J usage is TRBJ1-2, with 9 bases that match TRBD1. Per the germline V gene, CDR1 is SGHAT and CDR2 is FQNNGV. The trim removed 5 bases at V and 6 bases at J, leaving 7 bases unmatched. The CDR3 totals 14 residues. The CDR3 sequence is CASSPGTGYDGYTF. DNA of the CDR3: TGTGCCAGCAGCCCCGGGACAGGGTACGATGGCTACACCTTC.

The genes are TRBV28 and TRBJ2-3; D is uncertain. Germline V gene lookup returns CDR1 MDHEN and CDR2 SYDVKM. The CDR3 length is 14 residues. The V and J ends lost 2 bases and 0 bases respectively, with 6 bases between them. The CDR3 nucleotides read TGTGCCAGCAGTTTAACTACCAGCACAGATACGCAGTATTTT. Translated, it gives CASSLTTSTDTQYF.

J is TRBJ2-5 and V is TRBV25-1; 14 bases fit TRBD2. The CDR3 spans 17 residues. Trimming at V came to 4 bases and at J to 5 bases, leaving 9 bases not matched to a gene. Per the germline V gene, CDR1 is MGHDK and CDR2 is SYGVNS. The CDR3 spells CASSGKGTSGSSETQYF. The DNA for the CDR3 is TGTGCCAGCAGTGGGAAAGGGACTAGCGGGAGTTCGGAGACCCAGTACTTC.

The chain combines TRBV5-1 with TRBJ2-7; D not certain. CDR3 length: 13 residues. Germline V CDR1 and CDR2: SGHRS, YFSETQ. V was clipped by 0 bases and J by 10 bases, with 14 bases between them. The CDR3 DNA sequence: TGCGCCAGCAGCTTGGTGAACAGTCCGATTCAGTACTTC. Its protein product is CASSLVNSPIQYF.

The chain is built from TRBV11-3 and TRBJ2-7; 11 bases align to TRBD2. J was trimmed by 2 bases and V by 5 bases; bases with no gene match: 14. CDR1 and CDR2 from the germline V gene are SGHNT and YENEEA. The length of the CDR3 is 18 residues. The CDR3 nucleotides are TGTGCCAGCAGCCCTGGACTAGCGGGTAAACGAGCCCCCTACGAGCAGTACTTC. Its protein product is CASSPGLAGKRAPYEQYF.

The V gene is TRBV27, the J gene TRBJ1-1; the match to TRBD1 covers 7 bases. V lost 6 bases to trimming and J lost 7 bases; unmatched junction nucleotides: 2. This CDR3 spans 11 amino acids. Germline-derived CDR1 and CDR2 are MNHEY and SMNVEV (reference sequence). CDR3 sequence reads: CASRRDSEAFF. The CDR3, as DNA: TGTGCCAGCAGACGGGACAGTGAAGCTTTCTTT.

The V call is TRBV25-1, the J call TRBJ2-1; 7 bases align to TRBD1. The trim removed 0 bases at V and 5 bases at J, leaving 10 bases unmatched. The CDR3 runs 17 residues. From germline, CDR1 is MGHDK and CDR2 SYGVNS. The CDR3 DNA reads TGTGCCAGCAGTGAATACTTTATGGGGGACAGCGACAATGAGCAGTTCTTC. Translation: CASSEYFMGDSDNEQFF.